This paragraph reports one T cell receptor (beta chain). The data stem from a study of blood T cell repertoires in COVID-19. The table came from immunoSEQ multiplex PCR; TCRdb's copy has only in-frame clones and leaves some out. Of 150,000 to 200,000 clones listed, about nine tenths are singletons. Germline assignment: CDR1 GTSNPN and CDR2 SVGIG (reference sequence). The CDR3 consists of 12 residues. Trimming shortened V by 3 bases and J by 5 bases, and 10 bases separated the two germline ends. The J gene is TRBJ1-2, the V gene TRBV30; unclear D gene. Input material: peripheral blood. This TCR was recovered from a man aged 45-65 years with acute or convalescent COVID-19. CDR3 in amino acids: CAWRRRGYGYTF. CDR3 coding DNA: TGTGCCTGGAGAAGGAGAGGATATGGCTACACCTTC. The full variable domain, rest sourced from reference TRBV30 and TRBJ1-2, is SQTIHQWPATLVQPVGSPLSLECTVEGTSNPNLYWYRQAAGRGLQLLFYSVGIGQISSEVPQNLSASRPQDRQFILSSKKLLLSDSGFYLCAWRRRGYGYTFGSGTRLTVV.